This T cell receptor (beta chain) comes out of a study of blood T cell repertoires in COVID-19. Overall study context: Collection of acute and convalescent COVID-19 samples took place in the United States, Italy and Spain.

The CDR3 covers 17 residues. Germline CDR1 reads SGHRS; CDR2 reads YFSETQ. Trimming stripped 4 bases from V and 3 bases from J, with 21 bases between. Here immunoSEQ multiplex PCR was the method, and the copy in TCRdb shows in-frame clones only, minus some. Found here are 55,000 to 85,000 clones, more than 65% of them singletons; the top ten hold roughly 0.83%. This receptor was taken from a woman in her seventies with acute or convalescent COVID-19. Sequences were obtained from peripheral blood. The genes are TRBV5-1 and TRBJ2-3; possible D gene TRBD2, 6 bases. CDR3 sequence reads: CASSLPLGAGKTDTQYF. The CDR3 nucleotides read TGCGCCAGCAGCCTCCCTCTAGGGGCGGGGAAGACAGATACGCAGTATTTT.